The rows below give T cell receptor beta chains drawn from one sample of a study of T-cell reconstitution after alpha-beta-depleted transplantation in children. Each CDR3 protein is one row after TCRdb ran MiXCR on the PCR reads. The sample lists some 300,000 distinct CDR3 sequences, around 10% occurring once. Sequenced material: PBMCs, taken before TCRalphabeta/CD19-depleted stem cell transplant. The receptors come from a boy less than two years old with acute myeloid leukemia, due to receive a stem cell transplant. Both conserved end residues are part of each CDR3. The D gene is left open where the match is weak. Clone size appears in some rows only: once, few, many, or a class for an expanded clone.

>TRBD1|TRBJ1-5|TRBV28|many
TGTGCCAGCAGGGCCGGACAGGGCGGTCAGCCCCAGCATTTT
CASRAGQGGQPQHF
>TRBD1|TRBJ2-7|TRBV2|many
TGTGCCAGCAGGGCCGGGACAGAGTCCTACGAGCAGTACTTC
CASRAGTESYEQYF
>NA|TRBJ2-6|TRBV20-1|NA
TGCAGTGCTAGAGATCGCGGGACACCGAGCTCTGGGGCCAACGTCCTGACTTTC
CSARDRGTPSSGANVLTF
>NA|TRBJ2-4|TRBV5-6|many
TGTGCCAGCAGCCGGACAGCCAAAAACATTCAGTACTTC
CASSRTAKNIQYF
>TRBD2|TRBJ2-7|TRBV4-3|many
TGCGCCAGCAGCCAAGATCTTAGCGGGCCCTACGAGCAGTACTTC
CASSQDLSGPYEQYF
>NA|TRBJ2-3|TRBV2|many
TGTGCCAGCAGTGAAGACGGCGGGGTGAGCACAGATACGCAGTATTTT
CASSEDGGVSTDTQYF
>TRBD2|TRBJ2-1|TRBV12-3/TRBV12-4|many
TGTGCCAGCAGTTTTGGGGGACTAGTCACTAATGAGCAGTTCTTC
CASSFGGLVTNEQFF
>NA|TRBJ1-3|TRBV12-3/TRBV12-4|many
TGTGCCAGCAGTTTCCGTCCAGGGAGAGTTGGAAACACCATATATTTT
CASSFRPGRVGNTIYF
>TRBD2|TRBJ2-7|TRBV10-3|NA
TGTGCCATCAGTGAGTCGATCACGGGTGGACTAGCGGGATTTTCTTCCTACGAGCAGTACTTC
CAISESITGGLAGFSSYEQYF
>TRBD1|TRBJ2-5|TRBV24-1|many
TGTGCCACCAGTGATCACAGGGGTCGCCGGGAGACCCAGTACTTC
CATSDHRGRRETQYF
>NA|TRBJ2-7|TRBV11-2|NA
TGTGCCAGCAGCTTAGAACAGATCTCCTACGAGCAGTACTTC
CASSLEQISYEQYF
>NA|TRBJ2-7|TRBV7-9|many
TGTGCCAGCAGCTTTACGGTGACTTCCTACGAGCAGTACTTC
CASSFTVTSYEQYF
>TRBD1|TRBJ1-6|TRBV18|many
TGTGCCAGCTCACAAGTCGGACAGGGGGCGTTTAATTCACCCCTCCACTTT
CASSQVGQGAFNSPLHF
>TRBD1|TRBJ2-7|TRBV5-1|many
TGCGCCAGCAGCTCGACAGGGGACGAGCAGTACTTC
CASSSTGDEQYF
>TRBD1|TRBJ2-7|TRBV6-5|few
TGTGCCAGCAGTTACTCGATGACAGGGAAACCCTACGAGCAGTACTTC
CASSYSMTGKPYEQYF
>TRBD1|TRBJ1-2|TRBV5-1|many
TGCGCCAGCAGCCGGGGACAGGCGTCTCCTATCTATGGCTACACCTTC
CASSRGQASPIYGYTF
>TRBD1|TRBJ2-7|TRBV12-3/TRBV12-4|many
TGTGCCAGCGGGGACAGGGGATACGAGCAGTACTTC
CASGDRGYEQYF
>NA|TRBJ1-6|TRBV7-3|few
TGTGCCAGCAGCTACGGGGGTAATTCACCCCTCCACTTT
CASSYGGNSPLHF
>TRBD2|TRBJ2-1|TRBV29-1|NA
TGCAGCGTTTCGATAGCAATTTTCGGGAGGGGCTACAATGAGCAGTTCTTC
CSVSIAIFGRGYNEQFF
>TRBD1|TRBJ1-2|TRBV7-8|many
TGTGCCAGCAGCCCTAGCTGGGACAGGGTCTATGGCTACACCTTC
CASSPSWDRVYGYTF
>TRBD2|TRBJ2-1|TRBV4-1|few
TGCGCCAGCAGCCAAACTAGCGGGGCATTTCTCTCCTACAATGAGCAGTTCTTC
CASSQTSGAFLSYNEQFF
>NA|TRBJ2-1|TRBV4-3|many
TGCGCCAGCAGCCAAGGAAAGGACTACAATGAGCAGTTCTTC
CASSQGKDYNEQFF
>TRBD1|TRBJ2-1|TRBV7-9|many
TGTGCCAGCAGCTTAGGTCCGGGACAGGGGAGCAATGAGCAGTTCTTC
CASSLGPGQGSNEQFF
>NA|TRBJ2-1|TRBV10-3|many
TGTGCCATCAGTGCCATCCAGTACAATGAGCAGTTCTTC
CAISAIQYNEQFF
>TRBD2|TRBJ2-5|TRBV20-1|many
TGCAGTGCAAAGGCTCTAGCGGGGGGCAAAGAGACCCAGTACTTC
CSAKALAGGKETQYF
>TRBD2|TRBJ2-7|TRBV7-9|many
TGTGCCAGCAGCCCGAGTCTAGCGGACTACGAGCAGTACTTC
CASSPSLADYEQYF